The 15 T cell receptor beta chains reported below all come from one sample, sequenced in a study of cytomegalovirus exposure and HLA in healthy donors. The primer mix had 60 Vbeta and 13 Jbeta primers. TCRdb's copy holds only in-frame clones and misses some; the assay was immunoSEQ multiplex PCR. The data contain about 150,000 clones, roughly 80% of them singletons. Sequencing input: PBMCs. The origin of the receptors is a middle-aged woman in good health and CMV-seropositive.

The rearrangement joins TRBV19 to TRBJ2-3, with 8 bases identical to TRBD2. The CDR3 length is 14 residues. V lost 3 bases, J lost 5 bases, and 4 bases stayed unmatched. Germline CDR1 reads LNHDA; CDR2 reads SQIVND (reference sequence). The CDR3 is CASSIIAGKDTQYF. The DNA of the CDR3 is TGTGCCAGTAGTATTATAGCGGGGAAAGATACGCAGTATTTT.

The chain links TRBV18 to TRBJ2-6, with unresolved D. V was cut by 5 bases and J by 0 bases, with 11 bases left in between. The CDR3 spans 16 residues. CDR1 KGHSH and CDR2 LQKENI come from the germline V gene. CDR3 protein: CASSSDLLSGANVLTF. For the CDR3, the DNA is TGTGCCAGCTCATCAGATCTCCTCTCTGGGGCCAACGTCCTGACTTTC.

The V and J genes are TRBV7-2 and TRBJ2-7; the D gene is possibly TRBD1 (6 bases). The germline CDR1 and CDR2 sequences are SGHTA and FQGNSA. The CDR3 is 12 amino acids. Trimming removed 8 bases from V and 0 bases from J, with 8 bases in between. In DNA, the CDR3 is TGTGCCAGCCAGGGGAGCTCCTACGAGCAGTACTTC. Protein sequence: CASQGSSYEQYF.

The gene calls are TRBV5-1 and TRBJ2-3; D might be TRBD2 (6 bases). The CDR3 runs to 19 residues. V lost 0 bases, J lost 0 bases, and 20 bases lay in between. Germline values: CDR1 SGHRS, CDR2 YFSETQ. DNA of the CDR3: TGCGCCAGCAGCTTGGAGGGCAAGGATGCGGGACTTAGCACAGATACGCAGTATTTT. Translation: CASSLEGKDAGLSTDTQYF.

The CDR3 sequence is CASSLWPRQEQYF. The CDR3 nucleotides read TGTGCCAGCAGTTTATGGCCCCGACAGGAGCAGTACTTC. The rearrangement uses TRBV28 and TRBJ2-5; tentatively, D is TRBD1 (6 bases). This CDR3 contains 13 residues. Germline CDR1 MDHEN, CDR2 SYDVKM. Trimming left V 0 bases short and J 11 bases short, with 13 bases between.

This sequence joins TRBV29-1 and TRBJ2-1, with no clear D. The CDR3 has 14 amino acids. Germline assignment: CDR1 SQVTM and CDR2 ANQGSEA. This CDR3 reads CSSSGPFSYNEQFF. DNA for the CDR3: TGCAGTTCTTCAGGCCCCTTCTCCTACAATGAGCAGTTCTTC.

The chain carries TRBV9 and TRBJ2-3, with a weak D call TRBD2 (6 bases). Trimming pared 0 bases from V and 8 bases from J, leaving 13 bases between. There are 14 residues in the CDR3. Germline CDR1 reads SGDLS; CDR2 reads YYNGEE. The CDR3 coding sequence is TGTGCCAGCAGCGTAGGGAGGGCCGAAACTACGCAGTATTTT. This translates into CASSVGRAETTQYF. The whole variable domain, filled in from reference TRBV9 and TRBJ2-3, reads DSGVTQTPKHLITATGQRVTLRCSPRSGDLSVYWYQQSLDQGLQFLIQYYNGEERAKGNILERFSAQQFPDLHSELNLSSLELGDSALYFCASSVGRAETTQYFGPGTRLTVL.

The DNA for the CDR3 is TGCGCCAGCAGCGGGGGACAGGGGGTAGAGACCCAGTACTTC. This encodes CASSGGQGVETQYF. The rearrangement uses TRBV5-1 and TRBJ2-5, with 11 bases lining up with TRBD1. Germline V lookup: CDR1 SGHRS, CDR2 YFSETQ. V shed 4 bases and J 4 bases; nucleotides not matched to a gene: 3. The CDR3 runs 14 residues.

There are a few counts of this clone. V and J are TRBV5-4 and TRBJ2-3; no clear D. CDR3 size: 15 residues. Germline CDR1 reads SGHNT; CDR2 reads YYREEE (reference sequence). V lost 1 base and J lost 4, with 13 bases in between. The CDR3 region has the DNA TGTGCCAGCAGCTTGATTTCTAGAGTAGCAGATACGCAGTATTTT. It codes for CASSLISRVADTQYF.

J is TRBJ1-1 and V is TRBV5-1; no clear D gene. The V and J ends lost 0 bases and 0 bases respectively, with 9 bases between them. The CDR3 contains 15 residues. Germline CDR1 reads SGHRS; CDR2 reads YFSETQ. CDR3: CASSLAAGLNTEAFF. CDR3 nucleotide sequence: TGCGCCAGCAGCTTGGCGGCGGGCTTGAACACTGAAGCTTTCTTT.

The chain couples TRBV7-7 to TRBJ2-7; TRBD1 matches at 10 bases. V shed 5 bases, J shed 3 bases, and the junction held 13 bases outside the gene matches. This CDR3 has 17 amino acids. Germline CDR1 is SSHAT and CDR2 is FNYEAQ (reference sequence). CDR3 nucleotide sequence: TGTGCCAGCAGCCCAGGGACAGGGGCCGCTCATTTCTACGAGCAGTACTTC. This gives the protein CASSPGTGAAHFYEQYF.

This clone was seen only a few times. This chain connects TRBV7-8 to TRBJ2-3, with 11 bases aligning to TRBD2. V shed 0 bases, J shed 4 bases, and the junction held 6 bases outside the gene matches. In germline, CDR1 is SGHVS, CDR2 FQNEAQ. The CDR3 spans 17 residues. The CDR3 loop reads CASSLASLAGGPDTQYF. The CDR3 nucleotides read TGTGCCAGCAGCTTAGCGAGTCTAGCGGGGGGCCCAGATACGCAGTATTTT.

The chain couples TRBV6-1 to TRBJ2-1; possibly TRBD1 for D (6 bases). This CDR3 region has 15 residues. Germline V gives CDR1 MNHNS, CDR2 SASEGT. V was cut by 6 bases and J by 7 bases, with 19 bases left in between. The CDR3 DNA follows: TGTGCCAGCAGACCCCTCGGACAGACCCCTAATGAGCAGTTCTTC. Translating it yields CASRPLGQTPNEQFF.

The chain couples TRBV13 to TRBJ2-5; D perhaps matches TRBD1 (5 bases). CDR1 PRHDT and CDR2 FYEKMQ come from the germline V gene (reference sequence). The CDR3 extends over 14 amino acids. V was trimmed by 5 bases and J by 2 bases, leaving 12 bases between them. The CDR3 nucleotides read TGTGCCAGCAGCACCCGTTACAGGCAAGAGACCCAGTACTTC. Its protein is CASSTRYRQETQYF.

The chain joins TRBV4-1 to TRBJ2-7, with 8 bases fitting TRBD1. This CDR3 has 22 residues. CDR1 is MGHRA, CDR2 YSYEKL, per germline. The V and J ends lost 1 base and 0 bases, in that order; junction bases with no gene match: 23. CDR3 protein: CASSQVILGQGTFGGHSYEQYF. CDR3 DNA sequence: TGCGCCAGCAGCCAAGTCATTCTCGGACAGGGCACTTTCGGGGGTCACTCCTACGAGCAGTACTTC.